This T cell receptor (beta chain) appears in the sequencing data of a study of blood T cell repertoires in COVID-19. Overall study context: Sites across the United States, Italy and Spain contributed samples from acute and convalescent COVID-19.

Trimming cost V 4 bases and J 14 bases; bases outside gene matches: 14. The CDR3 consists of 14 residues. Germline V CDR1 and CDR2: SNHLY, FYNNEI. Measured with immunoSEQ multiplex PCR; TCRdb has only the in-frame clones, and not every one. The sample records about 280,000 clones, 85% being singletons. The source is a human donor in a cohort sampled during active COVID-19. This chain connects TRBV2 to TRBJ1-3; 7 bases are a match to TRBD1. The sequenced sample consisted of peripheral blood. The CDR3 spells CASSASTGTVDLYF. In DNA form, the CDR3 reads TGTGCCAGCAGTGCCTCGACAGGGACCGTCGACTTATATTTT. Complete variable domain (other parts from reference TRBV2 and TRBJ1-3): EPEVTQTPSHQVTQMGQEVILRCVPISNHLYFYWYRQILGQKVEFLVSFYNNEISEKSEIFDDQFSVERPDGSNFTLKIRSTKLEDSAMYFCASSASTGTVDLYFGEGSWLTVV.